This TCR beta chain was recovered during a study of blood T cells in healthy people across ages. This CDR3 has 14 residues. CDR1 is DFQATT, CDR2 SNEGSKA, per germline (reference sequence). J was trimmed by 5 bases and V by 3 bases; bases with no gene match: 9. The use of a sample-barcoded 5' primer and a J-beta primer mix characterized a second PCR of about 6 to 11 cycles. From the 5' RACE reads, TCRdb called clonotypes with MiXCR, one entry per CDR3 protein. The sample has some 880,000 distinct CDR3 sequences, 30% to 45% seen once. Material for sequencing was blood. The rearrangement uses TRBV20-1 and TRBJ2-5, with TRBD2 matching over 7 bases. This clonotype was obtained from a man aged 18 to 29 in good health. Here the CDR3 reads CSASPLAVPETQYF. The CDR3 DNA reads TGCAGTGCTAGTCCCCTAGCGGTTCCGGAGACCCAGTACTTC.